The 11 T cell receptor beta chains listed next were all sequenced from one sample in a study of blood T cell repertoires in COVID-19. TCRdb's table, derived via immunoSEQ multiplex PCR, lists solely in-frame clones and lacks some. The sample shows over 100,000 clones, approximately 85% of them seen only once. The sequenced sample consisted of peripheral blood. All receptors come from an elderly man with acute or convalescent COVID-19.

This chain joins TRBV11-3 and TRBJ2-1, with TRBD2 as a possible D gene (5 bases). In germline, CDR1 is SGHNT, CDR2 YENEEA. The CDR3 loop spans 13 amino acids. Trimming removed 0 bases at V and 9 bases at J, with 9 bases between. The CDR3 DNA follows: TGTGCCAGCAGCTTAGAACTAGGGTCTGAGCAGTTCTTC. This gives the protein CASSLELGSEQFF.

In this sample, this clone turned up a few times. The V call is TRBV24-1, the J call TRBJ2-5, with 11 bases lining up with TRBD1. The CDR3 consists of 15 residues. Per the germline V gene, CDR1 is KGHDR and CDR2 is SFDVKD. After removal of 3 bases from V and 7 bases from J, the junction contained 6 bases not matched to a gene. CDR3 nucleotide sequence: TGTGCCACCAGTGATCCGCCGGGACAGGGGGGGACCCAGTACTTC. It translates to CATSDPPGQGGTQYF.

The J gene is TRBJ2-1, the V gene TRBV12-3 or TRBV12-4; 8 bases are shared with TRBD2. The J segment lost 10 bases and the V segment lost 6 bases, leaving 8 bases of the junction unmatched. The CDR3 consists of 13 residues. CDR3 residues: CASSRRLAPEQFF. DNA of the CDR3: TGTGCCAGCAGCCGGAGACTAGCGCCGGAGCAGTTCTTC.

The chain has TRBV3-1 (or the pseudogene TRBV3-2) and TRBJ2-2; D not certain. This CDR3 has 13 amino acids. Germline-derived CDR1 and CDR2 are LGHDT and YNNKEL (reference sequence). V was shortened by 3 bases and J by 1 base, with 3 bases between the two germline ends. CDR3 sequence (DNA): TGTGCCAGCAGCCACCTGAACACCGGGGAGCTGTTTTTT. Residues: CASSHLNTGELFF.

This chain's CDR3 is CASSIIVDWRELSEQFF. In DNA, the CDR3 is TGTGCCAGTAGTATTATAGTCGACTGGCGGGAGTTGAGTGAGCAGTTCTTC. The rearrangement uses TRBV19 and TRBJ2-1; 7 bases are a match to TRBD2. Per the germline V gene, CDR1 is LNHDA and CDR2 is SQIVND (reference sequence). The CDR3 runs 17 residues. After removal of 3 bases from V and 9 bases from J, the junction contained 17 bases not matched to a gene.

The rearrangement links TRBV5-1 to TRBJ1-2; tentatively, D is TRBD1 (5 bases). The germline V and J ends were trimmed by 1 base and 4 bases, with 8 bases remaining between them. CDR3 size: 13 residues. CDR1 and CDR2 (germline): SGHRS, YFSETQ. CDR3 sequence: CASSLSRVYGYTF. The CDR3 DNA reads as TGCGCCAGCAGCTTGAGCAGGGTCTATGGCTACACCTTC.

The chain recombines TRBV6-5 with TRBJ1-2, with 7 bases fitting TRBD1. Germline V gives CDR1 MNHEY, CDR2 SVGAGI. This CDR3 has 13 amino acids. After removal of 8 bases from V and 8 bases from J, the junction contained 11 bases not matched to a gene. CDR3 bases: TGTGCCAGCTTAGCGACAGGGCGAGGGGGCTACACCTTC. As protein: CASLATGRGGYTF.

The chain joins TRBV12-5 to TRBJ2-3; tentatively, D is TRBD1 (6 bases). Deletions cut 4 bases from V and 3 bases from J, with 11 bases between. Germline-derived CDR1 and CDR2 are LGHNT and FRNRAP. CDR3 length: 14 residues. The chain's CDR3 is CASGSQGFTDTQYF. The CDR3 region has the DNA TGTGCTAGTGGTTCGCAGGGGTTTACAGATACGCAGTATTTT. The whole variable domain, filled in from reference TRBV12-5 and TRBJ2-3, reads DARVTQTPRHKVTEMGQEVTMRCQPILGHNTVFWYRQTMMQGLELLAYFRNRAPLDDSGMPKDRFSAEMPDATLATLKIQPSEPRDSAVYFCASGSQGFTDTQYFGPGTRLTVL.

The V and J genes are TRBV5-4 and TRBJ1-4, with D hard to call. CDR3 size: 15 residues. Germline V gives CDR1 SGHNT, CDR2 YYREEE (reference sequence). The V end lost 3 bases, the J end lost 0 bases, and 9 bases lay between the germline ends. CDR3 protein: CASSSGGATNEKLFF. Written as DNA, the CDR3 is TGTGCCAGCAGCTCCGGCGGCGCAACTAATGAAAAACTGTTTTTT. Drawing the rest from reference TRBV5-4 and TRBJ1-4, the complete variable domain is ETGVTQSPTHLIKTRGQQVTLRCSSQSGHNTVSWYQQALGQGPQFIFQYYREEENGRGNFPPRFSGLQFPNYSSELNVNALELDDSALYLCASSSGGATNEKLFFGSGTQLSVL.

The chain recombines TRBV13 with TRBJ1-4; D uncertain. Per the germline V gene, CDR1 is PRHDT and CDR2 is FYEKMQ (reference sequence). This CDR3 spans 16 amino acids. V was cut by 5 bases and J by 4 bases, with 17 bases left in between. The CDR3 DNA sequence: TGTGCCAGCAGCGTATCTTACGGCGGTCTTAATGAAAAACTGTTTTTT. Translating gives CASSVSYGGLNEKLFF.

The rearrangement links TRBV5-1 to TRBJ1-5; D not resolved. This CDR3 comprises 14 residues. Between the trimmed V and J ends, which lost 0 bases and 4 bases, there was a span of 8 bases. Germline V gene lookup returns CDR1 SGHRS and CDR2 YFSETQ. The CDR3 region has the DNA TGCGCCAGCAGCTTGGGAGGGTTTAATCAGCCCCAGCATTTT. As protein: CASSLGGFNQPQHF. The full variable domain, its missing parts supplied by reference TRBV5-1 and TRBJ1-5, is KAGVTQTPRYLIKTRGQQVTLSCSPISGHRSVSWYQQTPGQGLQFLFEYFSETQRNKGNFPGRFSGRQFSNSRSEMNVSTLELGDSALYLCASSLGGFNQPQHFGDGTRLSIL.